One sample yielded the 8 T cell receptor beta chains listed below, sequenced in a study of regulatory T cells in long-lasting Graves disease. As for time point: newly diagnosed GD, antithyroid drugs for less than 3 months. PBMC-extracted RNA yielded the TCR library. Libraries of TCR beta came from iRepertoire HTBI primers plus Arm-PCR of CDR3 regions. MiXCR, run by TCRdb on the multiplex PCR reads, gives a single entry per CDR3 protein. The sample holds 250,000 to 400,000 distinct CDR3 sequences, more than 15% seen once. Sample: peripheral blood mononuclear cells (PBMCs), taken at new diagnosis, from a patient treated with antithyroid drugs. The receptor source for this set is a female donor with Graves disease.

A note on this clonotype: With a much larger clone just one base away, this may be a read error. This chain uses TRBV2 with TRBJ2-3; 7 bases fit TRBD2. Germline V gives CDR1 SNHLY, CDR2 FYNNEI. This CDR3 region has 18 residues. The CDR3 loop reads CASSQPFGAGVGADTQDF. CDR3 nucleotides: TGTGCCAGCAGCCAACCTTTTGGGGCGGGAGTAGGAGCAGATACGCAGGATTTT.

This clonotype was observed many times. The chain combines TRBV28 with TRBJ2-5; D uncertain. V lost 6 bases, J lost 1 base, and 18 bases lay in between. The CDR3 sequence is 16 residues long. CDR1 and CDR2 from the germline V gene are MDHEN and SYDVKM. CDR3 in amino acids: CASSFRRIRVQETQYF. The CDR3 nucleotides are TGTGCCAGCAGCTTTCGGCGGATCAGAGTCCAAGAGACCCAGTACTTC.

This clonotype has more than one count but fewer than ten. This chain joins TRBV29-1 and TRBJ2-1; 16 nucleotides align to TRBD2. Germline V gene lookup returns CDR1 SQVTM and CDR2 ANQGSEA. The CDR3 covers 14 residues. V lost 5 bases and J lost 15; bases outside the gene matches: 10. CDR3 DNA sequence: TGCAGCGTTATGGGACTAGCGGGAGGGCCAGGATGGTTCTTC. This codes for CSVMGLAGGPGWFF.

Many counts were recorded for this clonotype. One junction end disagrees with the germline gene, perhaps due to a read error. V and J are TRBV7-3 and TRBJ2-3; possible D gene TRBD2, 5 bases. The CDR3 loop spans 16 amino acids. CDR1 and CDR2 from the germline V gene are SGHTA and FQGTGA. CDR3 nucleotide sequence: TGTGCCAGCAGCCTAACGGGGAGTTTCAGCACAGATACGCAGTATTTT. Protein product: CASSLTGSFSTDTQYF.

This clonotype was counted at least ten times. V gene TRBV5-1 combines with J gene TRBJ2-7; the match to TRBD1 covers 8 bases. Germline V CDR1 and CDR2: SGHRS, YFSETQ. V lost 0 bases to trimming and J lost 3 bases; unmatched junction nucleotides: 5. This CDR3 is 15 amino acids long. In DNA, the CDR3 is TGCGCCAGCAGCTTGGCGCAGGGGGCGCGCTACGAGCAGTACTTC. As protein: CASSLAQGARYEQYF. The full variable domain, with the rest looked up from reference TRBV5-1 and TRBJ2-7, is KAGVTQTPRYLIKTRGQQVTLSCSPISGHRSVSWYQQTPGQGLQFLFEYFSETQRNKGNFPGRFSGRQFSNSRSEMNVSTLELGDSALYLCASSLAQGARYEQYFGPGTRLTVT.

This clonotype was seen many times. CDR3 in DNA: TGTGCCAGCAGTATGACAGGGTATGGTGTCACCGGGGAGCTGTTTTTT. Its translation is CASSMTGYGVTGELFF. The V gene is TRBV27, the J gene TRBJ2-2; 7 nucleotides line up with TRBD1. The CDR3 consists of 16 residues. The germline V gene encodes CDR1 MNHEY and CDR2 SMNVEV (reference sequence). V lost 5 bases to trimming and J lost 4 bases; unmatched junction nucleotides: 10.

Concerning this clonotype: A much bigger clone sits one base away, suggesting this may be a read error. Here the CDR3 reads CASSLRDNPYEQYF. CDR3 bases: TGTGCCAGCAGTTTACGGGACAACCCCTACGAGCAGTACTTC. The genes are TRBV28 and TRBJ2-7; a weak D match, TRBD1 (6 bases). The germline V and J ends were trimmed by 2 bases and 2 bases, with 10 bases remaining between them. The CDR3 runs 14 residues. The V gene's germline CDR1 is MDHEN and CDR2 SYDVKM.

This clonotype was recorded many times. The chain joins TRBV12-3 or TRBV12-4 to TRBJ2-3; the match to TRBD1 covers 7 bases. The ends lost 6 bases at V and 4 bases at J; junction bases unmatched: 10. The length of the CDR3 is 15 residues. CDR3 nucleotides: TGTGCCAGCAGCAAACAGGGGCAGAAGGCAGATACGCAGTATTTT. Amino acid sequence: CASSKQGQKADTQYF.